The rows below give T cell receptor beta chains drawn from one sample of a study of T cell responses to AZD1222 COVID-19 vaccine. Produced via immunoSEQ multiplex PCR; TCRdb's table is partial and in-frame only. This sample has some 80,000 clones, with over 75% found just once. Specimen: peripheral blood, collected on day 0 of MenACWY control vaccination. These receptors came from an adult in good health. CDR3s include the opening cysteine and the closing phenylalanine or tryptophan. A D gene is named only where the DNA matches it firmly. The size of a clone is reported for some rows only, either as once, few or many, or as a class for expanded clones.

CDR3nt,CDR3aa,v_gene,j_gene,len,d_gene,abundance
TGTGCCAGCAGTTACCGGGGATTCAGGACAACAGAAAAACTGTTTTTT,CASSYRGFRTTEKLFF,TRBV6-2/TRBV6-3,TRBJ1-4,16,.,.
TGTGCCAGCAGTTACTCAGCGCCTGGGAGGTACGAGCAGTACTTC,CASSYSAPGRYEQYF,TRBV6-6,TRBJ2-7,15,.,.
TGTGCCACCAGTGATTATTTGCGGGGGTCCTACACCTTC,CATSDYLRGSYTF,TRBV24-1,TRBJ1-2,13,.,.
TGTGCCCCCTCGTCCCCTAACTATGGCTACACCTTC,CAPSSPNYGYTF,TRBV9,TRBJ1-2,12,.,.
TGTGCCAGCAGCCCGAGCGGGGGGGCCAGGGAGACCCAGTACTTC,CASSPSGGARETQYF,TRBV6-5,TRBJ2-5,15,TRBD2,once
TGCAGCGTTGATAGTACCGGGACAGGGGGCCTCGACTATGGCTACACCTTC,CSVDSTGTGGLDYGYTF,TRBV29-1,TRBJ1-2,17,TRBD1,.
TGTGCCAGCAGCGTCGGGACAGTTAGCAATCAGCCCCAGCATTTT,CASSVGTVSNQPQHF,TRBV7-2,TRBJ1-5,15,TRBD1,.
TGTGCCAGCAGCAATACTGGGGGGCATGAGCAGTTCTTC,CASSNTGGHEQFF,TRBV5-6,TRBJ2-1,13,.,.
TGTGCCAGCAGCAACCCAGGGGGCACTGAAGCTTTCTTT,CASSNPGGTEAFF,TRBV12-3/TRBV12-4,TRBJ1-1,13,TRBD1,.
TGCAGCGTTGGTAGGACTAGCGGGGGGGCCTGGTCAGGTGAGCAGTTCTTC,CSVGRTSGGAWSGEQFF,TRBV29-1,TRBJ2-1,17,TRBD2,.
TGCGCCAGCAGTGAGTCTCAGTGCCGGTATGGCCCTAACTATGGCTACACCTTC,CASSESQCRYGPNYGYTF,TRBV10-1,TRBJ1-2,18,.,.
TGTGCCAGCAGGGTACCGGGACAACCAAATTCACCCCTCCACTTT,CASRVPGQPNSPLHF,TRBV6-5,TRBJ1-6,15,.,.
TGTGCCAGCAGCCCACTAGCGGGGGCTAGGGATACGCAGTATTTT,CASSPLAGARDTQYF,TRBV5-6,TRBJ2-3,15,TRBD2,.
TGTGCCAGCAGCCGCAGCACAGGCTATGGCTACACCTTC,CASSRSTGYGYTF,TRBV9,TRBJ1-2,13,.,.
TGTGCCTGGAGTCGGGGAGGATTGGCAGATACGCAGTATTTT,CAWSRGGLADTQYF,TRBV30,TRBJ2-3,14,.,.
TGTGCCAGCAGCCTGGACTCCTCGACGAAGGGTGGGGGGGGTAATCAGCCCCAGCATTTT,CASSLDSSTKGGGGNQPQHF,TRBV21-1,TRBJ1-5,20,.,.
TGTGCCAGTAGTATAGCCCAGGGGGCTATTGGAAGCAATCAGCCCCAGCATTTT,CASSIAQGAIGSNQPQHF,TRBV19,TRBJ1-5,18,TRBD1,.
TGTGCCAGCTCCCCGGGGGGGGCCAACGTCCTGACTTTC,CASSPGGANVLTF,TRBV18,TRBJ2-6,13,.,.
TGCGCCAGCAGCTTGGAGGGGGCGCGACAGCAGTACTTC,CASSLEGARQQYF,TRBV5-1,TRBJ2-7,13,TRBD1,.
TGCGCCAGCAGCAACGACGGTGCCTATGGCTACACCTTC,CASSNDGAYGYTF,TRBV5-1,TRBJ1-2,13,.,.
TGTGCCAGCAGCCCAAGACAGGGATCTTTCGAGCAGTACTTC,CASSPRQGSFEQYF,TRBV7-2,TRBJ2-7,14,TRBD1,once
TGTGCCAGCAGCGTGCAGGGTAACGGGAACACTGAAGCTTTCTTT,CASSVQGNGNTEAFF,TRBV21-1,TRBJ1-1,15,.,.
TGTGCCAGCAGTTACGGGGGATCGCGCAATCAGCCCCAGCATTTT,CASSYGGSRNQPQHF,TRBV6-2/TRBV6-3,TRBJ1-5,15,.,few
TGTGCCAGCAGCTTAGAATCCCGGACAGGGAGCTACGAGCAGTACTTC,CASSLESRTGSYEQYF,TRBV7-2,TRBJ2-7,16,TRBD1,.
TGTGCCAGCAGTCGACCCCCCTCTGACATCAGGGGCGGCTACACCTTC,CASSRPPSDIRGGYTF,TRBV6-2/TRBV6-3,TRBJ1-2,16,.,.
TGTGCCAGCAGCTTTCGAACCTCCGGGACGGATTACTATGGCTACACCTTC,CASSFRTSGTDYYGYTF,TRBV9,TRBJ1-2,17,.,once
TGTGCCAGCAGCCCCTGGACAGGGACTAACTATGGCTACACCTTC,CASSPWTGTNYGYTF,TRBV14,TRBJ1-2,15,TRBD1,.
TGTGCCAGCAGTTACTCCAAAGGAAGCAGGAAGTACGAGCAGTACTTC,CASSYSKGSRKYEQYF,TRBV6-2/TRBV6-3,TRBJ2-7,16,.,.
TGCGCCAGCAGCTTGCTTCGACCAGACGCCGGGGAGCTGTTTTTT,CASSLLRPDAGELFF,TRBV5-1,TRBJ2-2,15,.,.
TGTGCCTGGGGGGCGGGCGAGCAGTACTTC,CAWGAGEQYF,TRBV30,TRBJ2-7,10,.,.
TGTGCCAGCAGCGCCAACAGGGGGCGGACCTACGAGCAGTACTTC,CASSANRGRTYEQYF,TRBV7-2,TRBJ2-7,15,TRBD1,.
TGTGCCAGCAGCAACCCCGGGACAGTCGGTTTAGATGGAAACACCATATATTTT,CASSNPGTVGLDGNTIYF,TRBV7-2,TRBJ1-3,18,TRBD1,.
TGTGCCAGCAGCTTAGGAGCCGTTATGAACACTGAAGCTTTCTTT,CASSLGAVMNTEAFF,TRBV7-6,TRBJ1-1,15,.,.
TGTGCCAGCAGTTTCGGGGAAAGTCAGCCCCAGCATTTT,CASSFGESQPQHF,TRBV12-3/TRBV12-4,TRBJ1-5,13,.,.
TGTGCCAGCAGTTTAATCCGGGGCGGTGATGGCTACACCTTC,CASSLIRGGDGYTF,TRBV27,TRBJ1-2,14,.,.
TGTGCCAGCAGCTCACCTAGCGGGGGGTGGTACGAGCAGTACTTC,CASSSPSGGWYEQYF,TRBV7-9,TRBJ2-7,15,TRBD2,.
TGTGCCACCTCCATGAGGGGGCGGAATCAGCCCCAGCATTTT,CATSMRGRNQPQHF,TRBV19,TRBJ1-5,14,TRBD1,.
TGTGCCAGCAGTACCGTCGAAAGGGTCGCTTTCTTT,CASSTVERVAFF,TRBV6-2/TRBV6-3,TRBJ1-1,12,.,.
TGCAGCGTTGGGGGGGGACAGGGAAATCAGCCCCAGCATTTT,CSVGGGQGNQPQHF,TRBV29-1,TRBJ1-5,14,TRBD1,.
TGTGCCAGCAGTGAAGCGCTGAGGGGCCCGAGGCACTTC,CASSEALRGPRHF,TRBV6-1,TRBJ2-5,13,.,.
TGTGCCAGCAGTCCACCGGGGGGCTTCTACAATGAGCAGTTCTTC,CASSPPGGFYNEQFF,TRBV28,TRBJ2-1,15,.,.
TGCGCCAGCAGCCCCCGGGGGTCCTCGTACCAAGAGACCCAGTACTTC,CASSPRGSSYQETQYF,TRBV5-1,TRBJ2-5,16,.,.
TGTGCCAGCAGTTTCGGACTAGCGGGGGCCCCCTACGAGCAGTACTTC,CASSFGLAGAPYEQYF,TRBV6-5,TRBJ2-7,16,TRBD2,once
TGTGCCAGCACTCTCCCGGAGAGGGGAAATAGCTATGGCTACACCTTC,CASTLPERGNSYGYTF,TRBV7-9,TRBJ1-2,16,.,.
TGTGCCATCAGTGGCAGGGAGGGTAGAAACGAGCAGTACTTC,CAISGREGRNEQYF,TRBV10-3,TRBJ2-7,14,TRBD2,.
TGTGCCAGCAGTCTTACCGCCAGGGGGGGAGAGACCCAGTACTTC,CASSLTARGGETQYF,TRBV2,TRBJ2-5,15,.,.
TGTGCCAGCAGACCTCCCGGGACCGGTTTGGCGCAGTATTTT,CASRPPGTGLAQYF,TRBV6-5,TRBJ2-3,14,.,.
TGTGCCAGCAGCTTAAGTAATACAAATGAGCAGTTCTTC,CASSLSNTNEQFF,TRBV11-2,TRBJ2-1,13,.,.
TGTGCCAGCAGTTACACCCGCCAGCCGCCCATGGGCTACACCTTC,CASSYTRQPPMGYTF,TRBV6-5,TRBJ1-2,15,.,.
TGCGCCAGCAGCCAAGACTACGGACAAGGTCTCTTGGTTGAGCAGTTCTTC,CASSQDYGQGLLVEQFF,TRBV4-3,TRBJ2-1,17,.,.
TGTGCCAGCTCCTCAAAGGGCGGGGGGGCAAATGAGCAGTTCTTC,CASSSKGGGANEQFF,TRBV2,TRBJ2-1,15,TRBD2,.